These T cell receptor beta chains were read from a single sample in a study of cytotoxic CD8 clonotypes in ibrutinib-treated CLL. The method was immunoSEQ multiplex PCR; TCRdb's version includes in-frame clones alone and lacks a portion of them. The repertoire holds about 250,000 clones, with under 80% as singletons. Here the sequenced sample was PBMCs, taken after 24 months of ibrutinib treatment. All receptors come from a human donor with chronic lymphocytic leukemia. The CDR3 runs from the conserved cysteine through the conserved F or W. A D gene is named only where the DNA matches it firmly.

V gene	D gene	J gene	CDR3 protein
TRBV7-9	.	TRBJ2-7	CASSPSGWFYEQYF
TRBV13	.	TRBJ2-7	CASSPQVTYEQYF
TRBV18	.	TRBJ2-2	CASSPAGELFF
TRBV4-1	.	TRBJ2-1	CASSQDVNEQFF
TRBV9	.	TRBJ2-4	CASNSVVPAKNIQYF
TRBV7-2	.	TRBJ1-5	CASSLSTSPGQPQHF
TRBV27	.	TRBJ2-5	CASGPSPQYF
TRBV5-6	.	TRBJ2-1	CASSLSPDEQFF
TRBV7-9	TRBD1	TRBJ1-4	CASSFEGAGQKLFF
TRBV27	TRBD2	TRBJ2-7	CASSSGGGYIYEQYF
TRBV5-4	.	TRBJ1-1	CASSYEQGLLIGLNTEAFF
TRBV9	TRBD1	TRBJ1-1	CASTDPGGSEAFF
TRBV18	TRBD1	TRBJ2-7	CASSSSTGGEQYF
TRBV27	TRBD2	TRBJ2-7	CASRDPSGIYEQYF
TRBV29-1	.	TRBJ2-3	CSVEHRGSTDTQYF
TRBV6-5	TRBD2	TRBJ2-7	CASSLTSRNYEQYF
TRBV5-1	.	TRBJ2-7	CASSLEQGRYEQYF
TRBV6-5	TRBD1	TRBJ2-5	CASGQGQGGETQYF
TRBV7-2	.	TRBJ1-5	CASSLASGEVMAQHF
TRBV6-5	.	TRBJ2-5	CASSDGGVQETQYF
TRBV2	.	TRBJ2-1	CARQGNEQFF
TRBV20-1	.	TRBJ1-5	CSASRDQPQHF
TRBV25-1	.	TRBJ2-3	CASSESAGRIGTDTQYF
TRBV7-6	.	TRBJ1-5	CASSLGESNQPQHF
TRBV27	.	TRBJ2-7	CASSLKVSYEQYF
TRBV5-8	.	TRBJ2-2	CASTDYNGAGELFF
TRBV5-1	TRBD2	TRBJ2-1	CASSLSSGSSDEQFF
TRBV4-3	TRBD1	TRBJ2-3	CASSPRGVVGTGDTDTQYF
TRBV28	.	TRBJ2-5	CASSFQGFETQYF
TRBV7-8	.	TRBJ2-7	CASSLPDYEQYF
TRBV7-9	.	TRBJ2-5	CASSLRQLQETQYF
TRBV6-5	TRBD1	TRBJ2-1	CASRTGGNEQFF
TRBV9	TRBD2	TRBJ2-1	CASSEREGYNEQFF
TRBV9	.	TRBJ2-7	CASSAPGLPAEQYF
TRBV29-1	.	TRBJ1-1	CSVVNTEAFF
TRBV2	.	TRBJ1-5	CASSDRVPSQPQHF
TRBV5-1	TRBD2	TRBJ2-7	CASSPGPSGDYEQYF
TRBV9	.	TRBJ2-3	CASSFGKTDTQYF
TRBV27	.	TRBJ2-1	CASSAGLNNEQFF
TRBV19	TRBD2	TRBJ2-7	CASSILAARAPYEQYF
TRBV6-5	.	TRBJ1-3	CASNQLGPGNTIYF
TRBV29-1	.	TRBJ2-7	CSGVRAGPPYEQYF
TRBV18	TRBD1	TRBJ2-3	CASSPPSGQGIDTQYF
TRBV28	.	TRBJ1-5	CASSSLGNQPQHF
TRBV9	.	TRBJ2-2	CASSVAPPLPTGELFF
TRBV29-1	.	TRBJ2-5	CSVEEGALGETQYF
TRBV29-1	.	TRBJ2-1	CSVDGFGTGYNEQFF
TRBV10-3	.	TRBJ1-1	CAISLDRNTEAFF
TRBV5-1	TRBD2	TRBJ2-3	CASSSALRGDTDTQYF
TRBV2	.	TRBJ2-7	CASSEALRNHYEQYF
TRBV15	.	TRBJ1-5	CATSTQGDQPQHF
TRBV10-2	.	TRBJ2-7	CASSAPNHYEQYF
TRBV4-2	.	TRBJ2-1	CASSQDAVSRWQFF
TRBV6-5	.	TRBJ2-7	CASSSGYYEQYF